This TCR beta chain appears in the sequencing data of a study of cytomegalovirus exposure and HLA in healthy donors. About the research overall: Findings of an earlier analysis included about 120 million unique TCR beta sequences from roughly 190 million T cells.

CDR1 is MNHEY and CDR2 is SVGAGI in the germline V gene. Losses at the gene ends were 5 bases for V and 7 bases for J; bases not matched to a gene: 8. This CDR3 is 15 amino acids long. This clone appeared a single time. PCR employed 60 Vbeta and 13 Jbeta primers. TCRdb keeps only in-frame clones here, not all; method: immunoSEQ multiplex PCR. The profile covers about 160,000 clones, with approximately 70% appearing a single time and roughly 6.6% taken by the ten largest. The chain joins TRBV6-5 to TRBJ1-6; 7 positions match TRBD1. This clonotype originated in a man aged 35-49 years in good health and CMV-seropositive. Source material: PBMCs. The CDR3 here is CASSHRGSGNSPLHF. The CDR3 DNA is TGTGCCAGCAGTCACAGGGGCTCGGGGAATTCACCCCTCCACTTT.